A single sample is the source of the 6 T cell receptor beta chains below, sequenced in a study of blood T cell repertoires in COVID-19. TCRdb's copy holds only in-frame clones and misses some; the assay was immunoSEQ multiplex PCR. The table includes 75,000 to 95,000 clones, about 79% detected once. The sequencing sample was made of peripheral blood. The receptors stem from a man aged 55-75 years with acute or convalescent COVID-19.

This clone was recorded once. The chain couples TRBV10-3 to TRBJ1-2; 7 bases fit TRBD1. The J segment lost 5 bases and the V segment lost 6 bases, leaving 6 bases of the junction unmatched. Germline V gene data show CDR1 as ENHRY and CDR2 as SYGVKD. The CDR3 runs 13 residues. This chain's CDR3 is CAISQDRDYGYTF. The CDR3 coding sequence is TGTGCCATCAGCCAAGACAGGGATTATGGCTACACCTTC.

The chain carries TRBV6-5 and TRBJ1-4, with D possibly matching TRBD1 (5 bases). Trimming left V 6 bases short and J 8 bases short, with 16 bases between. From germline, CDR1 is MNHEY and CDR2 SVGAGI. This CDR3 contains 14 residues. CDR3 DNA sequence: TGTGCCAGCAGACTCTCAGGGTTAGGGGAAAAACTGTTTTTT. This encodes CASRLSGLGEKLFF.

The chain joins TRBV27 to TRBJ1-6; TRBD1 is a possible D gene (5 bases). V lost 3 bases to trimming and J lost 6 bases, with 6 bases between them. The CDR3 length is 13 residues. CDR1 and CDR2 (germline): MNHEY, SMNVEV (reference sequence). The CDR3 DNA reads TGTGCCAGCAGTTTCAGGGTTAATTCACCCCTCCACTTT. Protein sequence: CASSFRVNSPLHF.

This clone was counted once. Other DNA sequences in the same sample also yield this CDR3. The rearrangement uses TRBV18 and TRBJ1-5; D gene ambiguous. V gave up 3 bases and J gave up 3 bases, with 9 bases separating them. This CDR3 contains 14 residues. Per germline, CDR1 KGHSH and CDR2 LQKENI. CDR3 nucleotides: TGTGCCAGCTCACCTGGCCGATCCAATCAGCCCCAGCATTTT. This sequence encodes CASSPGRSNQPQHF.

The J gene is TRBJ2-3, the V gene TRBV19; D remains ambiguous. Germline CDR1 is LNHDA and CDR2 is SQIVND (reference sequence). The CDR3 runs to 15 residues. The V gene lost 9 bases and the J gene lost 0 bases, with 16 bases spanning the gap. CDR3 amino acids: CASTRRYTSTDTQYF. CDR3 DNA: TGTGCCAGCACGAGGCGCTATACTAGCACAGATACGCAGTATTTT.

V and J are TRBV2 and TRBJ1-5; no definite D call. The CDR3 spans 13 residues. Germline V gene data show CDR1 as SNHLY and CDR2 as FYNNEI. Trimming stripped 3 bases from V and 1 base from J, with 4 bases between. The CDR3 spells CASSEGSNQPQHF. Here the CDR3 DNA reads TGTGCCAGCAGTGAGGGCAGCAATCAGCCCCAGCATTTT.